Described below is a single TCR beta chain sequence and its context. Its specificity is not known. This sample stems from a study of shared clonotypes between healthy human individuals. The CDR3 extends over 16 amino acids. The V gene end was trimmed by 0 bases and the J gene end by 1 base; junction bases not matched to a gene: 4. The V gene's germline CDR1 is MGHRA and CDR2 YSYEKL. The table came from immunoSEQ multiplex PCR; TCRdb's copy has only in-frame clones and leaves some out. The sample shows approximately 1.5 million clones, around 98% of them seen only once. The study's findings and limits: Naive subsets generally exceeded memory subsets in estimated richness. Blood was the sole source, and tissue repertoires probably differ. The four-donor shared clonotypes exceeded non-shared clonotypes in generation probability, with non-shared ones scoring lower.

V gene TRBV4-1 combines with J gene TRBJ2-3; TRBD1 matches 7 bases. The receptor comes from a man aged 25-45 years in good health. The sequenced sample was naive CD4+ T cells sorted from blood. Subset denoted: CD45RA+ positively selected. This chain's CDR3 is CASSQDRGTGTDTQYF. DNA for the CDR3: TGCGCCAGCAGCCAAGATCGTGGGACAGGCACAGATACGCAGTATTTT.